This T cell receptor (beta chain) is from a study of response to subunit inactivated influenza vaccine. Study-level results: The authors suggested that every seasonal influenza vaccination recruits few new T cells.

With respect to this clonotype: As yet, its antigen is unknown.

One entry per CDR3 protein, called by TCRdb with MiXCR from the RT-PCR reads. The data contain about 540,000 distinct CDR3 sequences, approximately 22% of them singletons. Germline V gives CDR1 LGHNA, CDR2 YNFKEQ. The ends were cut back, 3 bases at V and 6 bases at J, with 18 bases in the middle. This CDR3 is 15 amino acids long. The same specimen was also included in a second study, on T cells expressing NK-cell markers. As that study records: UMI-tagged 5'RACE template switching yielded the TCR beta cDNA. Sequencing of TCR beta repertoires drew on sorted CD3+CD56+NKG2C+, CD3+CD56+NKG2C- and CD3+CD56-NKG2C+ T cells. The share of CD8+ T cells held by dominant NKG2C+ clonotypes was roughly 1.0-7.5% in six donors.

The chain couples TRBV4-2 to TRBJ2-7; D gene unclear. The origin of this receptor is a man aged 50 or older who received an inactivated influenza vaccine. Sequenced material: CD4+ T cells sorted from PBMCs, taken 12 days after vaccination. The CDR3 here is CASSHARTTPGEQYF. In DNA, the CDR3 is TGTGCCAGCAGCCACGCAAGGACCACACCTGGCGAGCAGTACTTC.